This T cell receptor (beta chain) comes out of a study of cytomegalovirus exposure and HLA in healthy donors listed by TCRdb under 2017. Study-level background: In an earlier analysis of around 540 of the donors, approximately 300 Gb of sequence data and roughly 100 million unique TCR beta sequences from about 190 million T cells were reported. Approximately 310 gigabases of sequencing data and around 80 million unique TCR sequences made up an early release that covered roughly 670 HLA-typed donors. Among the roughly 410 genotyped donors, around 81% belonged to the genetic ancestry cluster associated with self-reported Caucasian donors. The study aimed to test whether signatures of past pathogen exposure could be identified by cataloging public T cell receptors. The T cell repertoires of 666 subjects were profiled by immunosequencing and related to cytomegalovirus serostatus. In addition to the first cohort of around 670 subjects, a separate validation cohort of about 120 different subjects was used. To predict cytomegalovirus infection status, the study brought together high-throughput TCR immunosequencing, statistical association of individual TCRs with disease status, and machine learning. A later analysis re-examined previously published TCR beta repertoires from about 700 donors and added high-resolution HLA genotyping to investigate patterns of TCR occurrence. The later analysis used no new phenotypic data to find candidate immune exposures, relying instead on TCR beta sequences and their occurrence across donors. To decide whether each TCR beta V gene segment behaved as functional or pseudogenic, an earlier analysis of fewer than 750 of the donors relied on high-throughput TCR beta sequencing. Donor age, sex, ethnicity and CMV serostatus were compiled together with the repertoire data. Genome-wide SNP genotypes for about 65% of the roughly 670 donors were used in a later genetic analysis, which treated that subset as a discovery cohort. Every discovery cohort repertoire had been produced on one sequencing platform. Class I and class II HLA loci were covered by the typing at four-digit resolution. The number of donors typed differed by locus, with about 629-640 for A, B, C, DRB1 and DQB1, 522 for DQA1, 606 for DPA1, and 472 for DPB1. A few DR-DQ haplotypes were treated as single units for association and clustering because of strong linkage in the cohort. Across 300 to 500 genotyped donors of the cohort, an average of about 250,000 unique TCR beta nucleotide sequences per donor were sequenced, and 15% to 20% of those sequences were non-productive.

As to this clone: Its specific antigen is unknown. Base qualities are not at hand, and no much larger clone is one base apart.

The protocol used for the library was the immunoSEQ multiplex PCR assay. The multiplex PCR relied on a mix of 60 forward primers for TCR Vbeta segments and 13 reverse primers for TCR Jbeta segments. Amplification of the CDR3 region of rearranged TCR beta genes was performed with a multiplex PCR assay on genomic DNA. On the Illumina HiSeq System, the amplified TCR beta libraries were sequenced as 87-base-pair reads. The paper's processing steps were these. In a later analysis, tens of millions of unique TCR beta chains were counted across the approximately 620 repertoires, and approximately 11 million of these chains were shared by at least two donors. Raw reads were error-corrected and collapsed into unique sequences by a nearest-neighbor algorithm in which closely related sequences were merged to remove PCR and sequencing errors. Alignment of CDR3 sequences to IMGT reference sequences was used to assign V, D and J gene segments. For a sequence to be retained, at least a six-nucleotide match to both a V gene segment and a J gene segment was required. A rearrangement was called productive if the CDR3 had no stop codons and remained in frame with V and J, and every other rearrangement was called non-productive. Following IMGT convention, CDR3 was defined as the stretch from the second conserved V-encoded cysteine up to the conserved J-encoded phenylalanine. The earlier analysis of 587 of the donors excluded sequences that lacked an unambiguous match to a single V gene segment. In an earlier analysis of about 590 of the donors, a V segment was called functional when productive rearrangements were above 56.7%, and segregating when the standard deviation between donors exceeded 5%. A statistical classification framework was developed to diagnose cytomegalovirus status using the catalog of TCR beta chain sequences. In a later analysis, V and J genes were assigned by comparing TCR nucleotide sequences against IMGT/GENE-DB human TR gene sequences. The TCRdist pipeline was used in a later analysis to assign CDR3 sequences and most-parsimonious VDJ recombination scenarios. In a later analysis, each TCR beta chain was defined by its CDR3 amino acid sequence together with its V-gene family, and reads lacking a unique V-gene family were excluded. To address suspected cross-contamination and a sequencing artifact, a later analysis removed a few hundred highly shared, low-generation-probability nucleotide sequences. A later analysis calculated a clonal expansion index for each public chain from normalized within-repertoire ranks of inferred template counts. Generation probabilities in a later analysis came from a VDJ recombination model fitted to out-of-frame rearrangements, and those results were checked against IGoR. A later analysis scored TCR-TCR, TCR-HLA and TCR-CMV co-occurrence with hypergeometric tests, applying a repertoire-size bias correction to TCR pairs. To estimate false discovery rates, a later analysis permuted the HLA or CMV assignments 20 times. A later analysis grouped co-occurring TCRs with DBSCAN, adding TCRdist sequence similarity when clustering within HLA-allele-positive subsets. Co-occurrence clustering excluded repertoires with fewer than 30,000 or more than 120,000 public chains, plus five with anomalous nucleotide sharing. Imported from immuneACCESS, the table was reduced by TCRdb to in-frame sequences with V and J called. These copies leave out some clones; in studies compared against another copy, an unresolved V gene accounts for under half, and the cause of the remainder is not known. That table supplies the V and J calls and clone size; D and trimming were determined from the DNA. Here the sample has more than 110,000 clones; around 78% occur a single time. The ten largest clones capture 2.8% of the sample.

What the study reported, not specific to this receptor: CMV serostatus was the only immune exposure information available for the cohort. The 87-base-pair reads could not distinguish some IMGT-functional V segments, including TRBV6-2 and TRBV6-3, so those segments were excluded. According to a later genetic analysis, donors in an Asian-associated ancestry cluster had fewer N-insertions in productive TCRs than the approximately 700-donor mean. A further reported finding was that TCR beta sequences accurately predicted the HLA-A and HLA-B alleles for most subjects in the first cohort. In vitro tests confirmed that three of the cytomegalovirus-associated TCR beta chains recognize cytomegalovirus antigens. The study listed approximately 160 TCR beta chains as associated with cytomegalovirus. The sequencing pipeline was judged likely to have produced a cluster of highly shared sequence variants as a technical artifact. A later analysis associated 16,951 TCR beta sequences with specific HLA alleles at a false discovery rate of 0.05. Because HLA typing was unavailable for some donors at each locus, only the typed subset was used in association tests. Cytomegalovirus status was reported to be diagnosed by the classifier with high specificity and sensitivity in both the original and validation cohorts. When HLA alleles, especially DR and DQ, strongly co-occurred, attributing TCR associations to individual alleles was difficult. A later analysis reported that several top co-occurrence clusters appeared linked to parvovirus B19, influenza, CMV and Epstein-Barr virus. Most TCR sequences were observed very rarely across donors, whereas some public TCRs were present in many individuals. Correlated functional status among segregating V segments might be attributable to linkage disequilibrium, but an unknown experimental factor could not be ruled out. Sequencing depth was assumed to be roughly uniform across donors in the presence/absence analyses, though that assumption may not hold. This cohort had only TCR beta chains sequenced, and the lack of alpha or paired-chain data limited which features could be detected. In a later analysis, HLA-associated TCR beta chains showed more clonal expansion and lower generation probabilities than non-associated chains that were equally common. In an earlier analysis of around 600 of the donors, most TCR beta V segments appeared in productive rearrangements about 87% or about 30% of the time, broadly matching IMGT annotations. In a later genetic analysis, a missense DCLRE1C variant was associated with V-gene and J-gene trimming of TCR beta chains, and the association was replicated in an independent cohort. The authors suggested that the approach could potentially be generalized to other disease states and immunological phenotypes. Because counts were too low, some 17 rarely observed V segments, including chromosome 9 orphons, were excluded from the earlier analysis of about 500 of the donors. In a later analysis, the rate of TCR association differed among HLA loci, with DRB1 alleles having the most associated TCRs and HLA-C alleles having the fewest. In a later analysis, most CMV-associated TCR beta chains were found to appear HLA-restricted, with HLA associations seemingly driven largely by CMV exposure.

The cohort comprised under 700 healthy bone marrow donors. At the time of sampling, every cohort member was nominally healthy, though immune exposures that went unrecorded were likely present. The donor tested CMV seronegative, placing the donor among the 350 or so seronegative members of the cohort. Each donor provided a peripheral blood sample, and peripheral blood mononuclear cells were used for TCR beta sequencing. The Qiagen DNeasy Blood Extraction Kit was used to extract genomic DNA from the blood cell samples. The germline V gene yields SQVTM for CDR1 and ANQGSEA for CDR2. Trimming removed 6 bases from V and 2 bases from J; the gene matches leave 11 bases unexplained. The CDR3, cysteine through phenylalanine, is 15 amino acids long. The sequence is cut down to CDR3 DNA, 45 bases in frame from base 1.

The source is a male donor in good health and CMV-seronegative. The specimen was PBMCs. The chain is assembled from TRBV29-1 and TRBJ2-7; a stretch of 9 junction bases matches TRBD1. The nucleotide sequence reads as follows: TGCAGCGTCGGGATTGGACAGGGGTATACCTACGAGCAGTACTTC. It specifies CSVGIGQGYTYEQYF.